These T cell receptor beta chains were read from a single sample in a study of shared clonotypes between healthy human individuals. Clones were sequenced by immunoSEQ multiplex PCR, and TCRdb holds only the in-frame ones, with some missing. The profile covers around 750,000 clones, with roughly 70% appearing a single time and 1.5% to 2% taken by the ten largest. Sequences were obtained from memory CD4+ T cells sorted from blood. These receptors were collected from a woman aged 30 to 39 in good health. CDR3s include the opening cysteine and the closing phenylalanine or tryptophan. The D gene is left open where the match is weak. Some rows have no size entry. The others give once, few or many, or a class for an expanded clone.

CDR3 protein: CASSLAPGQGELGELFF
CDR3 DNA: TGTGCCAGCAGCTTGGCACCGGGACAGGGTGAACTCGGGGAGCTGTTTTTT
V gene: TRBV5-5
clone size: few
D gene: TRBD1
J gene: TRBJ2-2

CDR3 protein: CSASGGYEQYF
CDR3 DNA: TGCAGTGCTAGCGGGGGCTACGAGCAGTACTTC
V gene: TRBV20-1
clone size: NA
D gene: NA
J gene: TRBJ2-7

CDR3 protein: CASSPGGGSGNTIYF
CDR3 DNA: TGCGCCAGCAGCCCCGGGGGAGGCTCTGGAAACACCATATATTTT
V gene: TRBV5-1
clone size: NA
D gene: NA
J gene: TRBJ1-3

CDR3 protein: CASSLGDNSYNEQFF
CDR3 DNA: TGCGCCAGCAGCTTGGGGGACAATTCCTACAATGAGCAGTTCTTC
V gene: TRBV5-1
clone size: few
D gene: NA
J gene: TRBJ2-1

CDR3 protein: CASSARAAGKNTEAFF
CDR3 DNA: TGTGCCAGCAGCGCCCGGGCAGCGGGAAAGAACACTGAAGCTTTCTTT
V gene: TRBV5-4
clone size: NA
D gene: NA
J gene: TRBJ1-1

CDR3 protein: CASRMGGRVYF
CDR3 DNA: TGTGCCAGCAGGATGGGAGGGAGGGTATATTTT
V gene: TRBV21-1
clone size: NA
D gene: NA
J gene: TRBJ1-3

CDR3 protein: CASSASANEQFF
CDR3 DNA: TGTGCCAGCAGTGCTAGCGCGAATGAGCAGTTCTTC
V gene: TRBV6-1
clone size: NA
D gene: NA
J gene: TRBJ2-1

CDR3 protein: CASSLGRVTSGSTTDTQYF
CDR3 DNA: TGCGCCAGCAGCTTGGGGCGTGTAACTAGCGGGAGTACGACAGATACGCAGTATTTT
V gene: TRBV5-1
clone size: NA
D gene: TRBD2
J gene: TRBJ2-3

CDR3 protein: CASSQSPASGAYEQYF
CDR3 DNA: TGCGCCAGCAGCCAATCGCCGGCTAGCGGAGCCTACGAGCAGTACTTC
V gene: TRBV4-1
clone size: NA
D gene: TRBD2
J gene: TRBJ2-7

CDR3 protein: CASSLITGSNLETQYF
CDR3 DNA: TGCGCCAGCAGCTTGATCACCGGGTCCAACCTAGAGACCCAGTACTTC
V gene: TRBV5-1
clone size: NA
D gene: NA
J gene: TRBJ2-5

CDR3 protein: CASRRGRDSQPQHF
CDR3 DNA: TGTGCCAGTAGGCGGGGCAGGGATTCTCAGCCCCAGCATTTT
V gene: TRBV19
clone size: NA
D gene: NA
J gene: TRBJ1-5

CDR3 protein: CASSKGGVSYEQYF
CDR3 DNA: TGTGCCAGCAGCAAGGGCGGGGTCTCCTACGAGCAGTACTTC
V gene: TRBV27
clone size: NA
D gene: NA
J gene: TRBJ2-7

CDR3 protein: CASSLRDRLTDTQYF
CDR3 DNA: TGTGCCAGCAGCCTAAGGGACAGACTCACAGATACGCAGTATTTT
V gene: TRBV7-2
clone size: NA
D gene: TRBD1
J gene: TRBJ2-3

CDR3 protein: CASSSQGRGNGYTF
CDR3 DNA: TGTGCCAGTAGTTCCCAGGGTCGGGGGAATGGCTACACCTTC
V gene: TRBV19
clone size: NA
D gene: NA
J gene: TRBJ1-2

CDR3 protein: CASSLGGLAGGSETQYF
CDR3 DNA: TGCGCCAGCAGCTTGGGGGGGCTAGCGGGAGGATCAGAGACCCAGTACTTC
V gene: TRBV5-1
clone size: once
D gene: TRBD2
J gene: TRBJ2-5

CDR3 protein: CASSLRATNEKLFF
CDR3 DNA: TGTGCCAGCAGTTTAAGGGCCACTAATGAAAAACTGTTTTTT
V gene: TRBV6-6
clone size: NA
D gene: NA
J gene: TRBJ1-4

CDR3 protein: CAISEMSSYNEQFF
CDR3 DNA: TGTGCCATCTCGGAGATGAGCTCCTACAATGAGCAGTTCTTC
V gene: TRBV10-3
clone size: NA
D gene: NA
J gene: TRBJ2-1

CDR3 protein: CASSSLETQYF
CDR3 DNA: TGTGCCAGCAGCAGTTTAGAGACCCAGTACTTC
V gene: TRBV2
clone size: once
D gene: NA
J gene: TRBJ2-5

CDR3 protein: CASSIGPSGRFVETQYF
CDR3 DNA: TGTGCCAGTAGTATAGGTCCTAGCGGGAGGTTTGTTGAGACCCAGTACTTC
V gene: TRBV19
clone size: NA
D gene: TRBD2
J gene: TRBJ2-5

CDR3 protein: CASSTGFRYNYGYTF
CDR3 DNA: TGCGCCAGCAGCACAGGGTTTAGGTACAACTATGGCTACACCTTC
V gene: TRBV10-1
clone size: NA
D gene: NA
J gene: TRBJ1-2

CDR3 protein: CASSLAGTGLHEQFF
CDR3 DNA: TGTGCCAGCAGCTTAGCGGGGACAGGGCTACATGAGCAGTTCTTC
V gene: TRBV7-9
clone size: NA
D gene: TRBD1
J gene: TRBJ2-1

CDR3 protein: CASSPGAGANVLTF
CDR3 DNA: TGTGCCAGCTCACCGGGGGCCGGGGCCAACGTCCTGACTTTC
V gene: TRBV18
clone size: NA
D gene: NA
J gene: TRBJ2-6

CDR3 protein: CASRPTGGSEAFF
CDR3 DNA: TGTGCCAGCAGACCGACAGGGGGATCTGAAGCTTTCTTT
V gene: TRBV7-9
clone size: NA
D gene: TRBD1
J gene: TRBJ1-1

CDR3 protein: CASSTIGTANYGYTF
CDR3 DNA: TGTGCCAGTAGTACGATTGGGACAGCGAACTATGGCTACACCTTC
V gene: TRBV19
clone size: NA
D gene: TRBD1
J gene: TRBJ1-2

CDR3 protein: CALGQLNYGYTF
CDR3 DNA: TGTGCCCTGGGACAGCTAAACTATGGCTACACCTTC
V gene: TRBV28
clone size: NA
D gene: TRBD1
J gene: TRBJ1-2

CDR3 protein: CASSIGANTEAFF
CDR3 DNA: TGTGCCAGTAGTATCGGGGCGAACACTGAAGCTTTCTTT
V gene: TRBV19
clone size: NA
D gene: NA
J gene: TRBJ1-1

CDR3 protein: CASSYAGAWDEQYF
CDR3 DNA: TGTGCCAGCAGCTACGCGGGAGCGTGGGACGAGCAGTACTTC
V gene: TRBV7-9
clone size: many
D gene: TRBD2
J gene: TRBJ2-7

CDR3 protein: CASSSLAGVSYNEQFF
CDR3 DNA: TGTGCCAGCAGTTCTCTAGCGGGAGTATCCTACAATGAGCAGTTCTTC
V gene: TRBV6-6
clone size: NA
D gene: TRBD2
J gene: TRBJ2-1

CDR3 protein: CASSLGTGINNEQFF
CDR3 DNA: TGTGCCAGCAGTTTGGGGACAGGGATCAACAATGAGCAGTTCTTC
V gene: TRBV27
clone size: NA
D gene: TRBD1
J gene: TRBJ2-1

CDR3 protein: CASSFQETQYF
CDR3 DNA: TGTGCCAGCAGCTTCCAAGAGACCCAGTACTTC
V gene: TRBV7-8
clone size: many
D gene: NA
J gene: TRBJ2-5